The TCR beta chain under discussion was sequenced for a study of blood T cell repertoires in COVID-19. Study summary: Spain, Italy and the United States supplied samples that represented acute and convalescent COVID-19. In each case, the material was cDNA or gDNA derived from T cells, B-cell-depleted T cells, or PBMCs.

Trimming left V 6 bases short and J 3 bases short, with 9 bases between. Looked up from germline, CDR1 is SQVTM and CDR2 is ANQGSEA. The CDR3 has 12 residues. The sample holds a few counts of this clone. Source study methods: From reference gene primer amplification, estimates of nucleated cell counts were derived. Profiled with immunoSEQ multiplex PCR; TCRdb holds only in-frame clones, not every one. That table furnishes V, J and clone size, whereas the DNA furnished D and trimming. The sample lists about 60,000 clones; about four fifths were seen once. This clonotype was sampled from a human donor in a cohort sampled during active COVID-19. Sample: peripheral blood. This chain uses TRBV29-1 with TRBJ1-3; a weak D match, TRBD1 (5 bases). CDR3 DNA: TGCAGCGTCGGGGGTAATGGAAACACCATATATTTT. Translating gives CSVGGNGNTIYF. Looking up the rest from reference TRBV29-1 and TRBJ1-3 gives the full variable domain: SAVISQKPSRDICQRGTSLTIQCQVDSQVTMMFWYRQQPGQSLTLIATANQGSEATYESGFVIDKFPISRPNLTFSTLTVSNMSPEDSSIYLCSVGGNGNTIYFGEGSWLTVV.